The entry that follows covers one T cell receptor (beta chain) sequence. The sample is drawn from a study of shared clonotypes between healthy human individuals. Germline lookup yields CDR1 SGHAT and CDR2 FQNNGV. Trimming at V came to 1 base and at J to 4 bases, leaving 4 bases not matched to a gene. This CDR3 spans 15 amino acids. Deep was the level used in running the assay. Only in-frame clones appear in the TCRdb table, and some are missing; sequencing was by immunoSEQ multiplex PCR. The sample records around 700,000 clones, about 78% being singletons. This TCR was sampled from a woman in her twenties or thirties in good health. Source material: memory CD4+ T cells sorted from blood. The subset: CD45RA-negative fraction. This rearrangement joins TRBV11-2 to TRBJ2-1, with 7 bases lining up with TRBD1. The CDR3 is CASSLGQGVYNEQFF. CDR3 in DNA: TGTGCCAGCAGCTTAGGACAGGGTGTTTACAATGAGCAGTTCTTC.